What follows are 21 T cell receptor beta chains derived from one specimen sequenced in a study of T cell responses to AZD1222 COVID-19 vaccine. This table comes from immunoSEQ multiplex PCR, and its TCRdb copy is limited to in-frame clones, with some not included. Here the sample spans approximately 94,000 clones, approximately 89% being singletons. Specimen: peripheral blood, collected on day 0 of MenACWY control vaccination. The receptors were sampled from an adult in good health.

This chain uses TRBV2 with TRBJ2-7; perhaps TRBD2 as D (6 bases). Trimming took 9 bases from V and 6 from J, leaving 24 bases between them. The CDR3 totals 15 residues. Germline CDR1 SNHLY, CDR2 FYNNEI. CDR3 DNA: TGTGCCAGGGCCGGGACGACTCGCCGGGGAGGCGAGCAGTACTTC. As protein: CARAGTTRRGGEQYF.

In this sample, this clone turned up once. The rearrangement joins TRBV28 to TRBJ1-2, with unresolved D. The CDR3 length is 13 residues. The ends were cut back, 3 bases at V and 6 bases at J, with 11 bases in the middle. CDR1 and CDR2 from the germline V gene are MDHEN and SYDVKM. The CDR3 coding sequence is TGTGCCAGCAGTTTGGGCAGACCCCATGGCTACACCTTC. It translates to CASSLGRPHGYTF.

The rearrangement links TRBV6-2 or TRBV6-3 to TRBJ2-1; D ambiguous. V lost 7 bases, J lost 9 bases, and 16 bases lay in between. Germline CDR1 reads MNHEY; CDR2 reads SVGEGT. CDR3 length: 13 residues. CDR3 nucleotide sequence: TGTGCCAGCAACCCCGATAGGTTGGGTGAGCAGTTCTTC. Its protein is CASNPDRLGEQFF.

This clone has just one count. The chain is built from TRBV2 and TRBJ1-3, with a weak D call TRBD1 (5 bases). Trimming took 2 bases from V and 0 from J, leaving 14 bases between them. The CDR3 loop spans 17 amino acids. Germline V gene lookup returns CDR1 SNHLY and CDR2 FYNNEI. The CDR3: CASSEIPLGGSGNTIYF. DNA for the CDR3: TGTGCCAGCAGTGAAATCCCCTTGGGGGGCTCTGGAAACACCATATATTTT.

The V and J genes are TRBV4-2 and TRBJ2-5, with D possibly matching TRBD2 (7 bases). Germline lookup yields CDR1 LGHNA and CDR2 YNFKEQ. Trimming removed 8 bases at V and 2 bases at J, with 18 bases between. The CDR3 sequence is 15 residues long. CDR3 coding DNA: TGTGCCAGCTCTCCAGGAGGGGGGGGTCAAGAGACCCAGTACTTC. Translation: CASSPGGGGQETQYF.

The chain carries TRBV6-1 and TRBJ1-5, with D tentatively TRBD1 (6 bases). The V and J ends lost 2 bases and 6 bases respectively, with 14 bases between them. The CDR3 is made up of 15 amino acids. Per germline, CDR1 MNHNS and CDR2 SASEGT. As DNA, the CDR3 is TGTGCCAGCAGTGAATCAGGAACAGGGCGTCAGCCCCAGCATTTT. Its protein is CASSESGTGRQPQHF.

This chain connects TRBV28 to TRBJ2-7; D is possibly TRBD2 (5 bases). V dropped 1 base and J dropped 12 bases, with 19 bases sitting between them. Germline lookup yields CDR1 MDHEN and CDR2 SYDVKM. The CDR3 spans 14 residues. The CDR3 DNA reads TGTGCCAGCAGTTTATTCTTAAGGGCCGGGATTTGGTACTTC. This translates into CASSLFLRAGIWYF. The full variable domain, completed using reference TRBV28 and TRBJ2-7, is DVKVTQSSRYLVKRTGEKVFLECVQDMDHENMFWYRQDPGLGLRLIYFSYDVKMKEKGDIPEGYSVSREKKERFSLILESASTNQTSMYLCASSLFLRAGIWYFGPGTRLTVT.

The V gene is TRBV6-5, the J gene TRBJ2-7; D might be TRBD2 (7 bases). Germline-derived CDR1 and CDR2 are MNHEY and SVGAGI. The CDR3 contains 14 residues. The V end lost 4 bases, the J end lost 6 bases, and 16 bases lay between the germline ends. CDR3 amino acids: CASSSQQGGTEQYF. The CDR3 DNA reads TGTGCCAGCAGTTCCCAACAGGGAGGGACCGAGCAGTACTTC.

The V and J genes are TRBV11-2 and TRBJ2-5; D may correspond to TRBD1 or TRBD2 (5 bases each). CDR3 length: 17 amino acids. Germline V gene data show CDR1 as SGHAT and CDR2 as FQNNGV. Trimming shortened V by 2 bases and J by 4 bases, and 20 bases separated the two germline ends. DNA of the CDR3: TGTGCCAGCAGCTTACTCGGTTCCGGGACGGATAGAGAGACCCAGTACTTC. It codes for CASSLLGSGTDRETQYF. The entire variable domain, with the rest obtained from reference TRBV11-2 and TRBJ2-5, is as follows: EAGVAQSPRYKIIEKRQSVAFWCNPISGHATLYWYQQILGQGPKLLIQFQNNGVVDDSQLPKDRFSAERLKGVDSTLKIQPAKLEDSAVYLCASSLLGSGTDRETQYFGPGTRLLVL.

The rearrangement uses TRBV6-1 and TRBJ2-4; D is perhaps TRBD2 (7 bases). Trimming removed 8 bases at V and 9 bases at J, with 14 bases between. Germline CDR1 is MNHNS and CDR2 is SASEGT. This CDR3 is built from 12 residues. The CDR3 region has the DNA TGTGCCAGCGTGGGGGAGGGGGGCATTCAGTACTTC. It codes for CASVGEGGIQYF.

The chain uses TRBV11-3 and TRBJ2-1; TRBD2 matches at 9 bases. Trimming at V came to 1 base and at J to 9 bases, leaving 10 bases not matched to a gene. Germline V CDR1 and CDR2: SGHNT, YENEEA. The CDR3 totals 16 residues. As DNA, the CDR3 is TGTGCCAGCAGCTTAGGTGGTAGCGGGAGAAGTAGTGAGCAGTTCTTC. This gives the protein CASSLGGSGRSSEQFF.

In its sample, this clone was seen a few times. This sequence joins TRBV11-3 and TRBJ1-1; 9 nucleotides align to TRBD1. Per germline, CDR1 SGHNT and CDR2 YENEEA. The CDR3 totals 16 residues. The V segment lost 5 bases and the J segment 1 base; nucleotides outside the gene matches: 8. Written as DNA, the CDR3 is TGTGCCAGCAGCCCGGGACAGGGCGTTCGGAACACTGAAGCTTTCTTT. Encoded protein: CASSPGQGVRNTEAFF.

The count of this clone is one. The CDR3 bases are TGCGCCAGCAGCCCGACTGCAGCTCTAGATAATTCACCCCTCCACTTT. Its protein product is CASSPTAALDNSPLHF. This chain links TRBV5-1 with TRBJ1-6, with D unresolved. From germline, CDR1 is SGHRS and CDR2 YFSETQ. This CDR3 has 16 amino acids. V was clipped by 4 bases and J by 5 bases, with 16 bases between them. Drawing the rest from reference TRBV5-1 and TRBJ1-6, the complete variable domain is KAGVTQTPRYLIKTRGQQVTLSCSPISGHRSVSWYQQTPGQGLQFLFEYFSETQRNKGNFPGRFSGRQFSNSRSEMNVSTLELGDSALYLCASSPTAALDNSPLHFGNGTRLTVT.

The rearrangement links TRBV7-2 to TRBJ1-4; D not resolved. Germline CDR1 SGHTA, CDR2 FQGNSA. The CDR3 has 15 residues. The ends were cut back, 1 base at V and 0 bases at J, with 6 bases in the middle. The CDR3 here is CASSLGSATNEKLFF. Written as DNA, the CDR3 is TGTGCCAGCAGCTTAGGAAGTGCAACTAATGAAAAACTGTTTTTT.

The J gene is TRBJ1-2, the V gene TRBV28; 8 nucleotides agree with TRBD1. Germline CDR1 reads MDHEN; CDR2 reads SYDVKM. The CDR3 totals 13 residues. With V trimmed by 3 bases and J by 6 bases, 3 bases remained unmatched. The CDR3 spells CASSFRGRHGYTF. The DNA for the CDR3 is TGTGCCAGCAGTTTCAGGGGGCGACATGGCTACACCTTC.

The rearrangement uses TRBV7-2 and TRBJ2-1; 7 nucleotides agree with TRBD1. CDR1 and CDR2 (germline): SGHTA, FQGNSA. CDR3 length: 14 residues. V lost 5 bases to trimming and J lost 9 bases; unmatched junction nucleotides: 10. In DNA form, the CDR3 reads TGTGCCAGCAGCGCCCGACAGGGTCTGCCTGAGCAGTTCTTC. It translates to CASSARQGLPEQFF. Supplemented by reference TRBV7-2 and TRBJ2-1, the full variable domain reads GAGVSQSPSNKVTEKGKDVELRCDPISGHTALYWYRQSLGQGLEFLIYFQGNSAPDKSGLPSDRFSAERTGGSVSTLTIQRTQQEDSAVYLCASSARQGLPEQFFGPGTRLTVL.

This sequence joins TRBV6-5 and TRBJ1-1, with D unclear. Trimming stripped 5 bases from V and 5 bases from J, with 15 bases between. Germline values: CDR1 MNHEY, CDR2 SVGAGI. The CDR3 has 14 amino acids. The CDR3, as DNA: TGTGCCAGCAGTCTTTATACGGAGCGAACTGAAGCTTTCTTT. Translated: CASSLYTERTEAFF.

The rearrangement uses TRBV10-3 and TRBJ2-7; 9 positions agree with TRBD1. Per the germline V gene, CDR1 is ENHRY and CDR2 is SYGVKD. CDR3 length: 15 residues. Trimming at V came to 6 bases and at J to 0 bases, leaving 6 bases not matched to a gene. CDR3: CAIRTGGQSSYEQYF. The DNA of the CDR3 is TGTGCCATCAGGACAGGGGGGCAAAGCTCCTACGAGCAGTACTTC.

V and J are TRBV3-1 (or the pseudogene TRBV3-2) and TRBJ1-2; D is perhaps TRBD1 (5 bases). Per germline, CDR1 LGHDT and CDR2 YNNKEL (reference sequence). The CDR3 length is 16 residues. V was shortened by 6 bases and J by 2 bases, with 19 bases between the two germline ends. Here the CDR3 DNA reads TGTGCCAGCAGAACTGCCGGGACCCGAGGAAACTATGGCTACACCTTC. Translation gives CASRTAGTRGNYGYTF.

The chain employs TRBV2 and TRBJ1-3; D unclear. The V and J ends lost 1 base and 3 bases respectively, with 10 bases between them. The CDR3 contains 15 residues. The germline V gene has CDR1 SNHLY and CDR2 FYNNEI. CDR3 residues: CASSEGPTGGNTIYF. The CDR3 region has the DNA TGTGCCAGCAGTGAAGGTCCGACGGGTGGAAACACCATATATTTT. Full variable domain (missing parts from reference TRBV2 and TRBJ1-3): EPEVTQTPSHQVTQMGQEVILRCVPISNHLYFYWYRQILGQKVEFLVSFYNNEISEKSEIFDDQFSVERPDGSNFTLKIRSTKLEDSAMYFCASSEGPTGGNTIYFGEGSWLTVV.

The chain combines TRBV4-1 with TRBJ1-4; D gene ambiguous. The CDR3 runs to 16 residues. Germline V gene data show CDR1 as MGHRA and CDR2 as YSYEKL. V was clipped by 1 base and J by 3 bases, with 12 bases between them. The CDR3 DNA reads TGCGCCAGCAGCCAAGGTGGGATCCGTTCTAATGAAAAACTGTTTTTT. It is translated as CASSQGGIRSNEKLFF.